The 26 T cell receptor beta chains in this list originate from one sample, sequenced in a study of shared clonotypes between healthy human individuals. Terminally differentiated effector memory CD45RA+ cells were excluded by CCR7 positive selection of CD45RO-negative cells. Assay used: immunoSEQ multiplex PCR; TCRdb lists only in-frame clones, some missing. The table has 2 million to 2.5 million clones, more than 85% seen once. Sequencing was performed on naive CD8+ T cells from PBMCs. The receptors shown here come from a man between 18 and 35 years old in good health. Some clones in this sample may be carry-over from other donors' samples.

The V call is TRBV27, the J call TRBJ2-7; no firm D call. V was clipped by 3 bases and J by 5 bases, with 20 bases between them. The CDR3 loop spans 16 amino acids. Looked up from germline, CDR1 is MNHEY and CDR2 is SMNVEV (reference sequence). This CDR3 reads CASSFSAGDYGDEQYF. The CDR3 coding sequence is TGTGCCAGCAGTTTTTCTGCAGGCGATTATGGGGACGAGCAGTACTTC.

This clone was counted between two and nine times. The chain couples TRBV7-6 to TRBJ1-4, with D unclear. CDR3 length: 14 amino acids. Germline assignment: CDR1 SGHVS and CDR2 FNYEAQ. V was shortened by 1 base and J by 8 bases, with 11 bases between the two germline ends. The CDR3 nucleotides are TGTGCCAGCAGCTTAGGGGTGATGGTGGAAAAACTGTTTTTT. Amino acids: CASSLGVMVEKLFF.

The chain employs TRBV4-1 and TRBJ1-1, with D unclear. Germline lookup yields CDR1 MGHRA and CDR2 YSYEKL. The CDR3 is 15 amino acids. V was pared by 3 bases and J by 1 base, with 12 bases between. The CDR3 spells CASSQPGPRNTEAFF. CDR3 in DNA: TGCGCCAGCAGCCAGCCGGGCCCAAGGAACACTGAAGCTTTCTTT.

The genes are TRBV5-6 and TRBJ2-1; 9 positions agree with TRBD2. V shed 0 bases and J 7 bases; nucleotides not matched to a gene: 8. Looked up from germline, CDR1 is SGHDT and CDR2 is YYEEEE. This CDR3 spans 16 amino acids. The CDR3 DNA is TGTGCCAGCAGCTTGGATCTTAGCGGGAGATGGAATGAGCAGTTCTTC. Its protein is CASSLDLSGRWNEQFF.

The gene calls are TRBV28 and TRBJ2-5, with 7 bases matching TRBD2. CDR3 length equals 15 residues. V shed 2 bases, J shed 4 bases, and the junction held 7 bases outside the gene matches. CDR1 MDHEN and CDR2 SYDVKM come from the germline V gene. The CDR3: CASSLMWGGGETQYF. For the CDR3, the DNA is TGTGCCAGCAGTTTAATGTGGGGGGGAGGAGAGACCCAGTACTTC.

The rearrangement links TRBV11-2 to TRBJ2-5; 9 bases match TRBD1. From germline, CDR1 is SGHAT and CDR2 FQNNGV. With V trimmed by 4 bases and J by 4 bases, 13 bases remained unmatched. CDR3 length: 17 residues. The CDR3 DNA reads as TGTGCCAGCAGCTCCATAAGGGAGGACAGGGGAGGAGAGACCCAGTACTTC. It encodes CASSSIREDRGGETQYF.

The CDR3 reads CASSEGLAAYEQYF. DNA for the CDR3: TGTGCCAGCAGCGAGGGACTAGCGGCGTACGAGCAGTACTTC. This sequence joins TRBV14 and TRBJ2-7; 11 bases are a match to TRBD2. Germline CDR1 reads SGHDN; CDR2 reads FVKESK. Trimming took 5 bases from V and 4 from J; bases not matched to a gene: 4. The CDR3 extends over 14 amino acids.

This clone was seen a single time. The CDR3 bases are TGTGCCAGCCACAGGGGGCGCGTTGGAACTTTCTTT. It yields the protein CASHRGRVGTFF. The rearrangement links TRBV21-1 to TRBJ1-1; the D call in the table, TRBD1, was not verified against the DNA. TRBV21-1 constitutes a pseudogene. The CDR3 is made up of 12 amino acids.

The V and J genes are TRBV28 and TRBJ2-7, with a weak D call TRBD1 (7 bases). Germline V gives CDR1 MDHEN, CDR2 SYDVKM. V was pared by 7 bases and J by 1 base, with 14 bases between. The CDR3 covers 14 residues. The CDR3 here is CASTRAGGSYEQYF. CDR3 nucleotide sequence: TGTGCCAGCACCCGAGCAGGGGGGTCCTACGAGCAGTACTTC.

The chain uses TRBV7-8 and TRBJ1-2; D unclear. There are 13 residues in the CDR3. The germline CDR1 and CDR2 sequences are SGHVS and FQNEAQ. Trimming took 5 bases from V and 3 from J, leaving 10 bases between them. The CDR3 reads CASSGGEHYGYTF. The CDR3 DNA follows: TGTGCCAGCAGCGGCGGGGAACACTATGGCTACACCTTC. Together with reference TRBV7-8 and TRBJ1-2, the CDR3 gives the full variable domain: GAGVSQSPRYKVAKRGQDVALRCDPISGHVSLFWYQQALGQGPEFLTYFQNEAQLDKSGLPSDRFFAERPEGSVSTLKIQRTQQEDSAVYLCASSGGEHYGYTFGSGTRLTVV.

V usage is TRBV7-9 and J usage is TRBJ1-2; D perhaps matches TRBD1 (6 bases). The CDR3 is 16 amino acids. Per germline, CDR1 SEHNR and CDR2 FQNEAQ (reference sequence). Deletions cut 3 bases from V and 5 bases from J, with 19 bases between. The DNA for the CDR3 is TGTGCCAGCAGCTTGCCCGTCTCAGGGGTCGGTTATGGCTACACCTTC. Translation gives CASSLPVSGVGYGYTF.

For the CDR3, the DNA is TGTGCCAGCAGTTACCTAGCGGAGACCACAGATACGCAGTATTTT. This gives the protein CASSYLAETTDTQYF. The chain has TRBV6-5 and TRBJ2-3; 7 bases are shared with TRBD2. The CDR3 length is 15 residues. Germline V gene data show CDR1 as MNHEY and CDR2 as SVGAGI. Germline trimming cut 2 bases from V and 2 bases from J; bases unmatched to any gene: 4.

This chain uses TRBV5-7 with TRBJ1-4, with TRBD1 identical over 10 bases. TRBV5-7 carries the ORF label, with uncertain function. J lost 3 bases, V lost 10 bases, and 18 bases had no gene match. CDR3 size: 18 residues. CDR3 coding DNA: TGTGCCCGCCCTTTCCGGGACAGGGGTTTTTTCGCTAATGAAAAACTGTTTTTT. Translation gives CARPFRDRGFFANEKLFF.

This chain uses TRBV4-1 with TRBJ1-2; D is unclear. CDR1 and CDR2 from the germline V gene are MGHRA and YSYEKL. V was clipped by 4 bases and J by 7 bases, with 34 bases between them. The CDR3 is 20 residues long. The CDR3 bases are TGCGCCAGCAGCCTGCCCTCCAGCCCCGGACGGACCCTCGGCTATGGTGGCTACACCTTC. Its protein product is CASSLPSSPGRTLGYGGYTF.

The gene calls are TRBV7-6 and TRBJ2-5; 9 nucleotides line up with TRBD2. Germline V lookup: CDR1 SGHVS, CDR2 FNYEAQ. CDR3 length: 17 amino acids. The V and J ends lost 1 base and 4 bases, in that order; junction bases with no gene match: 10. CDR3 protein: CASSLDRLAVVPETQYF. In nucleotides, the CDR3 is TGTGCCAGCAGCTTAGACCGACTAGCGGTCGTCCCAGAGACCCAGTACTTC.

The chain carries TRBV19 and TRBJ1-2; 7 bases map to TRBD1. CDR1 and CDR2 (germline): LNHDA, SQIVND (reference sequence). Germline trimming cut 2 bases from V and 2 bases from J; bases unmatched to any gene: 5. The CDR3 length is 15 residues. This chain's CDR3 is CASSIRTGPNYGYTF. CDR3 bases: TGTGCCAGTAGTATACGGACAGGACCAAACTATGGCTACACCTTC.

The chain is built from TRBV27 and TRBJ1-5, with 7 bases that match TRBD1. The CDR3 is made up of 14 amino acids. Looked up from germline, CDR1 is MNHEY and CDR2 is SMNVEV (reference sequence). V trimming: 4 bases; J trimming: 7 bases; junction bases outside the gene matches: 7. This chain's CDR3 is CASSSTGLGQPQHF. CDR3 coding DNA: TGTGCCAGCAGTTCGACAGGGCTAGGGCAGCCCCAGCATTTT.

The gene calls are TRBV13 and TRBJ1-6, with 10 bases fitting TRBD1. Trimming took 5 bases from V and 7 from J; bases not matched to a gene: 5. This CDR3 contains 15 residues. In germline, CDR1 is PRHDT, CDR2 FYEKMQ (reference sequence). The CDR3 region is CASSRQGATNSPLHF. DNA for the CDR3: TGTGCCAGCAGCAGACAGGGGGCCACGAATTCACCCCTCCACTTT.

The rearrangement links TRBV9 to TRBJ1-2; D may be TRBD1 (5 bases). The CDR3 covers 18 residues. V lost 0 bases and J 8 bases, leaving 26 bases between the germline ends. The germline CDR1 and CDR2 sequences are SGDLS and YYNGEE. The CDR3 DNA sequence: TGTGCCAGCAGCGTAGACCCTCTTAGTGGGACCAAGTACGGAGGCTACACCTTC. It specifies CASSVDPLSGTKYGGYTF.

CDR3 amino acids: CASGLVPPDRGGTEAFF. In DNA, the CDR3 is TGTGCTAGTGGTTTGGTACCCCCCGACAGGGGAGGAACTGAAGCTTTCTTT. This chain links TRBV12-5 with TRBJ1-1; 8 nucleotides agree with TRBD1. The CDR3 is made up of 17 amino acids. J was trimmed by 5 bases and V by 0 bases; bases with no gene match: 11. CDR1 LGHNT and CDR2 FRNRAP come from the germline V gene.

On this clone: The junction departs from germline at one end; a sequencing error may be responsible. The genes are TRBV25-1 and TRBJ2-7; TRBD1 matches 7 bases. The CDR3 sequence is 11 residues long. The germline CDR1 and CDR2 sequences are MGHDK and SYGVNS. This CDR3 reads CASSGPGQPNF. The DNA of the CDR3 is TGTGCCAGCAGTGGACCGGGACAGCCCAACTTC.

The genes are TRBV18 and TRBJ1-2, with D perhaps matching TRBD1 (6 bases). Trimming stripped 5 bases from V and 4 bases from J, with 17 bases between. The CDR3 length is 15 residues. From germline, CDR1 is KGHSH and CDR2 LQKENI. This CDR3 is CASSASEQGSYGYTF. Written as DNA, the CDR3 is TGTGCCAGCTCAGCGAGTGAACAGGGCTCCTATGGCTACACCTTC.

This chain links TRBV19 with TRBJ2-3; TRBD1 matches 9 bases. V shed 4 bases and J 0 bases; nucleotides not matched to a gene: 8. Germline CDR1 reads LNHDA; CDR2 reads SQIVND (reference sequence). CDR3 length: 17 amino acids. CDR3 nucleotides: TGTGCCAGTAGTACAAACAGGGGGCGCACGAGCACAGATACGCAGTATTTT. This gives the protein CASSTNRGRTSTDTQYF.

The sample holds one count of this clone. V is TRBV5-6 and J is TRBJ2-7; 10 bases match TRBD1. CDR1 and CDR2 (germline): SGHDT, YYEEEE. J was trimmed by 5 bases and V by 1 base; bases with no gene match: 9. The CDR3 totals 16 residues. CDR3 DNA sequence: TGTGCCAGCAGCTTGCCCGGGACAGGGGATGGGAACGAGCAGTACTTC. This encodes CASSLPGTGDGNEQYF.

This sequence joins TRBV9 and TRBJ2-7, with 8 bases fitting TRBD1. The CDR3 has 18 amino acids. The V gene end was trimmed by 4 bases and the J gene end by 3 bases; junction bases not matched to a gene: 18. Germline V gene sequence: CDR1 SGDLS, CDR2 YYNGEE. The CDR3 nucleotides read TGTGCCAGCAGCCCACATAGGGACAGGTTCCTATCCCGCTACGAGCAGTACTTC. As protein: CASSPHRDRFLSRYEQYF. The full variable domain, rest sourced from reference TRBV9 and TRBJ2-7, is DSGVTQTPKHLITATGQRVTLRCSPRSGDLSVYWYQQSLDQGLQFLIQYYNGEERAKGNILERFSAQQFPDLHSELNLSSLELGDSALYFCASSPHRDRFLSRYEQYFGPGTRLTVT.

The chain combines TRBV7-2 with TRBJ2-2; the D is unclear. V lost 1 base to trimming and J lost 2 bases, with 8 bases between them. CDR3 length: 15 amino acids. Germline V gives CDR1 SGHTA, CDR2 FQGNSA. The CDR3 DNA reads TGTGCCAGCAGCTTAGGTTACGGAAACACCGGGGAGCTGTTTTTT. Protein: CASSLGYGNTGELFF.